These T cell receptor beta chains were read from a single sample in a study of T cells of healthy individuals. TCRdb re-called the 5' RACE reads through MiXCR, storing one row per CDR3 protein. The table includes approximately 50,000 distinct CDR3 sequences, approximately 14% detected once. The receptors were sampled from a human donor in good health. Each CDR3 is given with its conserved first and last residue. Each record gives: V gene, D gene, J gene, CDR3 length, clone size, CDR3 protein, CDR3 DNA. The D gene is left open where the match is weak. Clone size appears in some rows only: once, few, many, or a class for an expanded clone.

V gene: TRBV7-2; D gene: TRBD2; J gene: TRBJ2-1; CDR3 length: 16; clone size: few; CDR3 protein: CASSFTRLAGGNEQFF; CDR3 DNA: TGTGCCAGCAGCTTTACTAGACTAGCGGGGGGGAATGAGCAGTTCTTC
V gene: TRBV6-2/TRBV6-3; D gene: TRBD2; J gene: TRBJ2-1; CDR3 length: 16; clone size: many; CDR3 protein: CASSRLAGGPINEQFF; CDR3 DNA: TGTGCCAGCAGTCGACTAGCGGGAGGCCCTATCAATGAGCAGTTCTTC
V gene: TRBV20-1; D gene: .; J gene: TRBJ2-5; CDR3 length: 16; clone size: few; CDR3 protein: CSARDRGAEHRGTQYF; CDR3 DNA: TGCAGTGCTAGAGATCGCGGGGCGGAGCACAGAGGGACCCAGTACTTC
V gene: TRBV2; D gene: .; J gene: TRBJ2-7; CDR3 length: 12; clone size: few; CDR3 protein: CASSPVDYEQYF; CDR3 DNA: TGTGCCAGCAGTCCAGTTGACTACGAGCAGTACTTC
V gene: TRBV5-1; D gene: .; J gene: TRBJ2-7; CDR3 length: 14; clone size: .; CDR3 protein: CASSWTGRGYEQYF; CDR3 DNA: TGCGCCAGCAGCTGGACAGGGAGGGGCTACGAGCAGTACTTC
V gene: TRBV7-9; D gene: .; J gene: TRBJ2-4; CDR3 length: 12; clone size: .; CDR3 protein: CASSLGGDIQYF; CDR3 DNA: TGTGCCAGCAGCTTAGGTGGGGACATTCAGTACTTC
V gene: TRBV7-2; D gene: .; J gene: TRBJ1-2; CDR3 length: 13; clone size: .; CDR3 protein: CASKGYGDYGYTF; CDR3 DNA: TGTGCCAGCAAGGGGTATGGAGACTATGGCTACACCTTC
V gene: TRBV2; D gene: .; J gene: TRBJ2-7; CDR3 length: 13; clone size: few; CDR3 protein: CASSPQGRSEQYF; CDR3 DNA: TGTGCCAGCAGTCCACAGGGCCGCTCCGAGCAGTACTTC
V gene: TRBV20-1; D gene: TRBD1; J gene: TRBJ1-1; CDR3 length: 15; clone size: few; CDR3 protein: CSARDLRTGGTEAFF; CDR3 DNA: TGCAGTGCTAGAGATCTCAGGACAGGGGGCACTGAAGCTTTCTTT
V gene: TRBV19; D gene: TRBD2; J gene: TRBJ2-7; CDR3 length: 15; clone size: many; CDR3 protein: CASSMPGLAGDEQYF; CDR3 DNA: TGTGCCAGTAGTATGCCGGGACTAGCCGGGGACGAGCAGTACTTC
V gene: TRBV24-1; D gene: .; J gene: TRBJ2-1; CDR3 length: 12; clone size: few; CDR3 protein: CATSAGFNEQFF; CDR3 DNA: TGTGCCACCAGTGCAGGGTTCAATGAGCAGTTCTTC
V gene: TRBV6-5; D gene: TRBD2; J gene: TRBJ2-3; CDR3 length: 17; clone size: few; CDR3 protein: CASRGLAGGRPGDTQYF; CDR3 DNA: TGTGCCAGCAGGGGACTAGCGGGAGGGCGACCAGGGGATACGCAGTATTTT
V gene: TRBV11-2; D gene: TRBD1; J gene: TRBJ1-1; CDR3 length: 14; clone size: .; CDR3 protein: CASSFGTGGTEAFF; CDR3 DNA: TGTGCCAGCAGCTTTGGGACAGGGGGCACTGAAGCTTTCTTT
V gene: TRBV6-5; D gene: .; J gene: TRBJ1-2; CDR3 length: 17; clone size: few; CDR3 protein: CASSYRGRGGNDYGYTF; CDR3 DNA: TGTGCCAGCAGTTACCGCGGCAGGGGCGGGAACGACTATGGCTACACCTTC
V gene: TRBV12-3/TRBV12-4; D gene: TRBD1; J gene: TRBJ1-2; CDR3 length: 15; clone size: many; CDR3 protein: CASSLRTGVQAGYTF; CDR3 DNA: TGTGCCAGCAGTTTGCGCACAGGGGTGCAGGCTGGCTACACCTTC
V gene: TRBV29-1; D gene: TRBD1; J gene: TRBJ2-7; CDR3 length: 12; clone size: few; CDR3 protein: CSGRQGSGEQYF; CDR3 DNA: TGCAGCGGTAGACAGGGATCAGGGGAGCAGTACTTC
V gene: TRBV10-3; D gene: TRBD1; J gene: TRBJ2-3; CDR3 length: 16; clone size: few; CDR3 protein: CAISEPTGGYADTQYF; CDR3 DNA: TGTGCCATCAGTGAGCCTACAGGGGGCTACGCAGATACGCAGTATTTT
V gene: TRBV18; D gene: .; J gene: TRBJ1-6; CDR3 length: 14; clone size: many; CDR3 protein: CASSPAGIYSPLHF; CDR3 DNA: TGTGCCAGCTCACCAGCAGGGATTTATTCACCCCTCCACTTT
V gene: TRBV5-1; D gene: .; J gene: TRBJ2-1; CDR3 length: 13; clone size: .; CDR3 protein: CASSPDGDNEQFF; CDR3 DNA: TGCGCCAGCAGCCCAGATGGAGACAATGAGCAGTTCTTC
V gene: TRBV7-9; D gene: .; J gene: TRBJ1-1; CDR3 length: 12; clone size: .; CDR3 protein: CASSLGTLRGFF; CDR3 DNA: TGTGCCAGCAGCTTAGGGACTCTACGGGGCTTCTTT
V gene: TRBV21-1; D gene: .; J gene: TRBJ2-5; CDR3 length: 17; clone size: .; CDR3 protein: CASSPGLAGVRPETQYF; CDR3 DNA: TGTGCCAGCAGCCCGGGACTAGCGGGAGTCCGTCCCGAGACCCAGTACTTC
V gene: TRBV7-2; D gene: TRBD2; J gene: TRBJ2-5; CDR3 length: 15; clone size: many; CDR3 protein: CASSPKGLERETQYF; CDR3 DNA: TGTGCCAGCAGCCCTAAAGGACTAGAGAGAGAGACCCAGTACTTC
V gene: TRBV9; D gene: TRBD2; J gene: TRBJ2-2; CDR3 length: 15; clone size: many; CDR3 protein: CASSPGLAGTGELFF; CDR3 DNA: TGTGCCAGCAGCCCGGGACTAGCGGGGACCGGGGAGCTGTTTTTT
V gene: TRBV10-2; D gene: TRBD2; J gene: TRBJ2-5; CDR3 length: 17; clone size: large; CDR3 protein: CASSVPLAGGTSETQYF; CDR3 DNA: TGCGCCAGCAGTGTTCCACTAGCGGGAGGTACTTCGGAGACCCAGTACTTC
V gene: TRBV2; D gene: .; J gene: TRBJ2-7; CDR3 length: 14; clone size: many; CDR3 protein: CASSGGTNRYEQYF; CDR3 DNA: TGTGCCAGCAGTGGCGGGACAAACCGCTACGAGCAGTACTTC
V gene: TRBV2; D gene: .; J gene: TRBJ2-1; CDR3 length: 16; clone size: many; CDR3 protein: CASSEERDGRLNEQFF; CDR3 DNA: TGTGCCAGCAGTGAAGAGCGTGACGGCAGACTGAATGAGCAGTTCTTC
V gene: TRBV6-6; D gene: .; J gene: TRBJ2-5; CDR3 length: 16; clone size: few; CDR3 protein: CASSYPSETAGETQYF; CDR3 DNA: TGTGCCAGCAGTTACCCGTCCGAGACAGCGGGAGAGACCCAGTACTTC
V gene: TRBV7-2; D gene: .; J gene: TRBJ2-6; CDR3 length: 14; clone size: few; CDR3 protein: CASSPTPGANVLTF; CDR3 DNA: TGTGCCAGCAGCCCCACACCGGGGGCCAACGTCCTGACTTTC
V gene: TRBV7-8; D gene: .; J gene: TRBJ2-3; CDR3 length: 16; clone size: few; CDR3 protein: CASSLIGPTSSDTQYF; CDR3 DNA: TGTGCCAGCAGCTTAATAGGACCCACCAGCTCAGATACGCAGTATTTT
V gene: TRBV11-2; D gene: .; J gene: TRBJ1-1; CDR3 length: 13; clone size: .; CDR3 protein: CASSLELQGEAFF; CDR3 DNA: TGTGCCAGCAGCTTAGAGCTGCAGGGTGAAGCTTTCTTT
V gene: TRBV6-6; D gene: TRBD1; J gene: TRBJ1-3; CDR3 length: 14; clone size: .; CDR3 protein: CASSYMDRINTIYF; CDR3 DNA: TGTGCCAGCAGTTATATGGACAGGATTAACACCATATATTTT
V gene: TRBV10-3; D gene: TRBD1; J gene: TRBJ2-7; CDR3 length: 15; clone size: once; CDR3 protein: CAISDSGTGFYEQYF; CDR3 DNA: TGTGCCATCAGTGATTCTGGGACAGGGTTCTACGAGCAGTACTTC
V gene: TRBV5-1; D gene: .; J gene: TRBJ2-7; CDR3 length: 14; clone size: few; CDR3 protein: CASRPYGQTYEQYF; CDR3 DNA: TGCGCCAGCAGGCCCTATGGACAGACCTACGAGCAGTACTTC